A single sample gave rise to the 20 T cell receptor beta chains below, sequenced in a study of blood T cell repertoires in COVID-19. Assay used: immunoSEQ multiplex PCR; TCRdb lists only in-frame clones, some missing. Of about 150,000 clones in the sample, about nine tenths were seen once. Sequencing input: peripheral blood. Receptors were obtained from a woman aged 60 to 75 with active or convalescent COVID-19.

V and J are TRBV7-2 and TRBJ2-1; 8 nucleotides match TRBD2. Germline V lookup: CDR1 SGHTA, CDR2 FQGNSA. The ends lost 1 base at V and 5 bases at J; junction bases unmatched: 4. This CDR3 region has 15 residues. The CDR3 region is CASSLEGSGDNEQFF. The CDR3 bases are TGTGCCAGCAGCTTAGAGGGTAGCGGGGACAATGAGCAGTTCTTC.

The genes are TRBV5-1 and TRBJ2-2; TRBD1 might be the D (5 bases). This CDR3 contains 14 residues. Trimming took off 5 bases at V and 6 bases at J, with 14 bases between the two ends. The germline CDR1 and CDR2 sequences are SGHRS and YFSETQ. CDR3 residues: CASRASPRAGELFF. DNA for the CDR3: TGCGCCAGCAGAGCCTCACCCAGGGCCGGGGAGCTGTTTTTT.

This chain connects TRBV10-3 to TRBJ1-2; 7 nucleotides match TRBD1. CDR3 length: 15 amino acids. Germline CDR1 ENHRY, CDR2 SYGVKD. Germline trimming cut 6 bases from V and 8 bases from J; bases unmatched to any gene: 15. The CDR3 sequence is CAIRSATGTLDGYTF. CDR3 bases: TGTGCCATCAGATCAGCGACAGGGACTCTGGACGGCTACACCTTC.

This clone has just one count. The V call is TRBV7-2, the J call TRBJ2-1; D not resolved. The CDR3 runs 15 residues. CDR1 and CDR2 (germline): SGHTA, FQGNSA. Trimming took 3 bases from V and 6 from J, leaving 15 bases between them. In nucleotides, the CDR3 is TGTGCCAGCAGCTTTTTGTTTGAGCTTCCCAATGAGCAGTTCTTC. Amino acid sequence: CASSFLFELPNEQFF.

The CDR3 nucleotides read TGTGCCAGCAGTTATGTTAAGGGGGGGGTCTATGGCTACACCTTC. Its protein product is CASSYVKGGVYGYTF. The genes are TRBV6-6 and TRBJ1-2, with D possibly being TRBD1 (6 bases). This CDR3 has 15 residues. Per the germline V gene, CDR1 is MNHNY and CDR2 is SVGAGI (reference sequence). V lost 3 bases to trimming and J lost 4 bases, with 15 bases between them.

The V and J genes are TRBV6-5 and TRBJ1-2, with D unclear. V was cut by 7 bases and J by 4 bases, with 13 bases left in between. Germline V gives CDR1 MNHEY, CDR2 SVGAGI. The CDR3 runs to 13 residues. The CDR3 protein is CASTAAAGYGYTF. The CDR3 coding sequence is TGTGCCAGCACCGCGGCCGCGGGCTATGGCTACACCTTC.

This chain connects TRBV5-1 to TRBJ1-2; D gene ambiguous. Germline CDR1 reads SGHRS; CDR2 reads YFSETQ. The CDR3 is made up of 12 amino acids. The V end was cut by 4 bases, the J end by 3 bases, with 7 bases between. CDR3 amino acids: CASSIDYYGYTF. For the CDR3, the DNA is TGCGCCAGCAGCATTGACTACTATGGCTACACCTTC.

This clone was recorded a few times. The chain carries TRBV7-9 and TRBJ2-1; 7 positions match TRBD1. V trimming: 2 bases; J trimming: 8 bases; junction bases outside the gene matches: 6. The CDR3 has 14 residues. Germline V gives CDR1 SEHNR, CDR2 FQNEAQ (reference sequence). The CDR3 DNA is TGTGCCAGCAGCTTAACAGGGGCGCAGGATGAGCAGTTCTTC. Translated: CASSLTGAQDEQFF.

This chain uses TRBV7-2 with TRBJ1-3; D possibly corresponds to TRBD1 (5 bases). The CDR3 sequence is 12 residues long. Germline assignment: CDR1 SGHTA and CDR2 FQGNSA. Trimming removed 3 bases from V and 7 bases from J, with 7 bases in between. CDR3 region: CASSFGGNTIYF. The CDR3 DNA reads as TGTGCCAGCAGCTTTGGGGGGAACACCATATATTTT.

The gene calls are TRBV19 and TRBJ1-1, with TRBD1 matching 10 bases. The CDR3 is 14 residues long. The ends lost 3 bases at V and 10 bases at J; junction bases unmatched: 8. Germline CDR1 is LNHDA and CDR2 is SQIVND (reference sequence). The CDR3 nucleotides read TGTGCCAGTAGTATTAGGACAGGGGGTTTGACAGCTTTCTTT. Translated: CASSIRTGGLTAFF.

The chain recombines TRBV7-8 with TRBJ2-7, with a possible D match to TRBD1 (6 bases). This CDR3 region has 15 residues. The V gene's germline CDR1 is SGHVS and CDR2 FQNEAQ. V was pared by 1 base and J by 0 bases, with 10 bases between. CDR3 loop: CASSLVRDNSYEQYF. The CDR3 DNA sequence: TGTGCCAGCAGCTTAGTTCGGGACAACTCCTACGAGCAGTACTTC.

This sequence joins TRBV5-1 and TRBJ2-7; D gene ambiguous. CDR1 and CDR2 from the germline V gene are SGHRS and YFSETQ. V lost 1 base and J 0 bases, leaving 8 bases between the germline ends. The CDR3 runs 14 residues. The DNA for the CDR3 is TGCGCCAGCAGCTTGTCAGGTAGCTCCTACGAGCAGTACTTC. Its protein is CASSLSGSSYEQYF.

The V call is TRBV2, the J call TRBJ1-2; D not resolved. The V end was cut by 2 bases, the J end by 8 bases, with 18 bases between. The CDR3 has 15 residues. CDR1 and CDR2 from the germline V gene are SNHLY and FYNNEI. For the CDR3, the DNA is TGTGCCAGCAGTGAAAGTGGCAGTCTTTTTTCCGGCTACACCTTC. Amino acid sequence: CASSESGSLFSGYTF.

As regards this clone: The junction shows a germline mismatch at one end, possibly a read error. The V call is TRBV7-7, the J call TRBJ2-2; 8 bases match TRBD1. The CDR3 extends over 16 amino acids. Germline V CDR1 and CDR2: SSHAT, FNYEAQ (reference sequence). CDR3 in amino acids: CASSSAGGANTGELFF. In DNA, the CDR3 is TGTGCTAGCAGTTCTGCAGGGGGCGCGAACACCGGGGAGCTGTTTTTT.

CDR3 in amino acids: CASRDPGGEYF. CDR3 sequence (DNA): TGTGCCAGCAGGGACCCGGGAGGCGAGTACTTC. The chain couples TRBV6-5 to TRBJ2-7; TRBD2 aligns across 7 bases. The CDR3 contains 11 residues. The V and J ends lost 6 bases and 11 bases, in that order; junction bases with no gene match: 7. Germline V gene data show CDR1 as MNHEY and CDR2 as SVGAGI.

This chain connects TRBV9 to TRBJ1-6; D might be TRBD1 (5 bases). The germline V gene has CDR1 SGDLS and CDR2 YYNGEE. V was shortened by 4 bases and J by 9 bases, with 20 bases between the two germline ends. This CDR3 region has 16 residues. This chain's CDR3 is CASSLGGGALGSPLHF. The CDR3 coding sequence is TGTGCCAGCAGCTTGGGGGGGGGTGCTCTAGGTTCACCCCTCCACTTT.

V is TRBV5-1 and J is TRBJ1-4, with 9 bases fitting TRBD1. Germline V gives CDR1 SGHRS, CDR2 YFSETQ. With V trimmed by 4 bases and J by 7 bases, 8 bases remained unmatched. There are 15 residues in the CDR3. The CDR3 sequence: CASSAQGARVEKLFF. DNA of the CDR3: TGCGCCAGCAGCGCACAGGGGGCGCGGGTTGAAAAACTGTTTTTT.

The gene calls are TRBV4-3 and TRBJ2-2; D may be TRBD2 (5 bases). V was shortened by 0 bases and J by 5 bases, with 7 bases between the two germline ends. CDR3 length: 14 amino acids. Looked up from germline, CDR1 is LGHNA and CDR2 is YSLEER. CDR3 loop: CASSQDWETGELFF. CDR3 bases: TGCGCCAGCAGCCAAGACTGGGAGACCGGGGAGCTGTTTTTT.

This rearrangement joins TRBV7-2 to TRBJ1-5; D call uncertain. Germline assignment: CDR1 SGHTA and CDR2 FQGNSA. V lost 6 bases and J lost 1, with 13 bases in between. The CDR3 sequence is 15 residues long. The CDR3 DNA reads TGTGCCAGCAGTTTCACCGTTAGCAGCAATCAGCCCCAGCATTTT. Translated, it gives CASSFTVSSNQPQHF.

This chain connects TRBV27 to TRBJ1-2, with no clear D. There are 13 residues in the CDR3. V gave up 2 bases and J gave up 2 bases, with 6 bases separating them. CDR1 and CDR2 (germline): MNHEY, SMNVEV (reference sequence). In nucleotides, the CDR3 is TGTGCCAGCAGTTTAATGCGGAACTATGGCTACACCTTC. Amino acids: CASSLMRNYGYTF.